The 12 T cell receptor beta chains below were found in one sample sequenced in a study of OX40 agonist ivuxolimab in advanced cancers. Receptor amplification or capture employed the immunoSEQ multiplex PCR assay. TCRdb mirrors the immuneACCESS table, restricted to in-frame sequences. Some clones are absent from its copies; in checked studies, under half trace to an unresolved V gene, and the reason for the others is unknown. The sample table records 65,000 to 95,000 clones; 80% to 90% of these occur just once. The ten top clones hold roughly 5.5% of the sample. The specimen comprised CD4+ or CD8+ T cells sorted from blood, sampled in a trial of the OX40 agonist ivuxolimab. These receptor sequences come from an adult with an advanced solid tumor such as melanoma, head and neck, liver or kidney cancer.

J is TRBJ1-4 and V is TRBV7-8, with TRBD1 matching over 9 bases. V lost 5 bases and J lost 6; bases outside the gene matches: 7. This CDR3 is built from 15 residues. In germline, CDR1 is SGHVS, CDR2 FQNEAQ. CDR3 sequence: CASSHTGGVDEKLFF. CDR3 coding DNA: TGTGCCAGCAGCCATACAGGGGGCGTAGATGAAAAACTGTTTTTT.

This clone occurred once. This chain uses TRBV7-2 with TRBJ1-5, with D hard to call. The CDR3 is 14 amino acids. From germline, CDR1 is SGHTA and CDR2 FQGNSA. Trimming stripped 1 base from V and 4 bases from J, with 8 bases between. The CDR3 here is CASSLGSGNQPQHF. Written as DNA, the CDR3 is TGTGCCAGCAGCTTAGGTTCGGGGAATCAGCCCCAGCATTTT.

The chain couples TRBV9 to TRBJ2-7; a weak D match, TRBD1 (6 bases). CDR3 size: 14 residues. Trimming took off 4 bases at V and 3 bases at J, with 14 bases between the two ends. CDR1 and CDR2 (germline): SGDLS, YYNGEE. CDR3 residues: CASSKGQRGYEQYF. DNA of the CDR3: TGTGCCAGCAGCAAAGGACAGAGGGGCTACGAGCAGTACTTC.

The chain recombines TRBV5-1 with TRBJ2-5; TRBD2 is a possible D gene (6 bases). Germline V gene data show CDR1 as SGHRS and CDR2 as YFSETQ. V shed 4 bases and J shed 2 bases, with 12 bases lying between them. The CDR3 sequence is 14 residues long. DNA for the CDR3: TGCGCCAGCAGCAAGGGCGGGGTACAAGAGACCCAGTACTTC. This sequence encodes CASSKGGVQETQYF. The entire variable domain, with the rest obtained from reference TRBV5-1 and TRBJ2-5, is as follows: KAGVTQTPRYLIKTRGQQVTLSCSPISGHRSVSWYQQTPGQGLQFLFEYFSETQRNKGNFPGRFSGRQFSNSRSEMNVSTLELGDSALYLCASSKGGVQETQYFGPGTRLLVL.

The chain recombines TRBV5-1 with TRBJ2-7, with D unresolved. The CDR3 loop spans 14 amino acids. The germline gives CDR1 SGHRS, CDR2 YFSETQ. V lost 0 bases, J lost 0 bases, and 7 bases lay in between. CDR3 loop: CASSLGGSSYEQYF. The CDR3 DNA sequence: TGCGCCAGCAGCTTGGGGGGAAGCTCCTACGAGCAGTACTTC.

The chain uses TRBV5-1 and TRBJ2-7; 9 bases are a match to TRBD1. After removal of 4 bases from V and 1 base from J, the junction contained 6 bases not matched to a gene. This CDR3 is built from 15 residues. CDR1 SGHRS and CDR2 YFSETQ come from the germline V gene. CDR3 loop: CASSQQGQGSYEQYF. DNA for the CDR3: TGCGCCAGCAGCCAGCAGGGACAGGGTTCCTACGAGCAGTACTTC.

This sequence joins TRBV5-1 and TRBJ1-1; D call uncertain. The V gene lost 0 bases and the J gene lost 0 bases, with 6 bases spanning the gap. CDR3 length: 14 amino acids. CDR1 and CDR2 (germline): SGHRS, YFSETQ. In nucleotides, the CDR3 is TGCGCCAGCAGCTTGGTGCAGTTGAACACTGAAGCTTTCTTT. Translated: CASSLVQLNTEAFF.

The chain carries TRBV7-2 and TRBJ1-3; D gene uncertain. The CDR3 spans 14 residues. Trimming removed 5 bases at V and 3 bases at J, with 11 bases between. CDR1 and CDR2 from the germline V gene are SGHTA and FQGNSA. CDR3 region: CASSGSGFGNTIYF. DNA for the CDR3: TGTGCCAGCAGCGGGTCGGGTTTTGGAAACACCATATATTTT. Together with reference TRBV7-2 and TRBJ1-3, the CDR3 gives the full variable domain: GAGVSQSPSNKVTEKGKDVELRCDPISGHTALYWYRQSLGQGLEFLIYFQGNSAPDKSGLPSDRFSAERTGGSVSTLTIQRTQQEDSAVYLCASSGSGFGNTIYFGEGSWLTVV.

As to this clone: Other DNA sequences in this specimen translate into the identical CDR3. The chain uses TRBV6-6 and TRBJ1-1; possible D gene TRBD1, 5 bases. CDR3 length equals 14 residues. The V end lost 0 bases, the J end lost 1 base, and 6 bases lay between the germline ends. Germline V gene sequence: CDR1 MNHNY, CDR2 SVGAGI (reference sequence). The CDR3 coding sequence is TGTGCCAGCAGTTACTCGAGGGGGAACACTGAAGCTTTCTTT. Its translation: CASSYSRGNTEAFF.

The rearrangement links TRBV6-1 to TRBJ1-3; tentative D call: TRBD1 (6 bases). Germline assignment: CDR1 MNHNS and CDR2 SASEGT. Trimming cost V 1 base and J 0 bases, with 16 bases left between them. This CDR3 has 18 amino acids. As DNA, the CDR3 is TGTGCCAGCAGTGAAGGATGGGGAGGGACACTCTCTGGAAACACCATATATTTT. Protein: CASSEGWGGTLSGNTIYF.

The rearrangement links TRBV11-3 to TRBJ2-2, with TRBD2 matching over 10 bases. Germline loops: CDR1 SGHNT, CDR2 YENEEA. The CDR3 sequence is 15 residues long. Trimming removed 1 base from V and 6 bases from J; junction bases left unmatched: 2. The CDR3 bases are TGTGCCAGCAGCTTAGCTAGCGGGAGTCCCGGGGAGCTGTTTTTT. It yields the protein CASSLASGSPGELFF.

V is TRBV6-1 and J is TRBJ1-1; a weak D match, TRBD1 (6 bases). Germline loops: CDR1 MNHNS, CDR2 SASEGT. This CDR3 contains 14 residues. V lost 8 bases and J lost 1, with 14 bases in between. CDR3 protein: CASGGADSNTEAFF. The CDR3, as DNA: TGTGCCAGCGGGGGGGCAGATTCGAACACTGAAGCTTTCTTT.